A selection of T cell receptor beta chains follows, all from one sample in a study of molecular identifiers for immune sequencing clone quantification. Via MiXCR, TCRdb re-called the PCR reads, giving one row per CDR3 protein. The sample holds approximately 10,000 distinct CDR3 sequences, about a sixth seen once. The sequencing sample was made of naive CD8+ T cells from blood, with Jurkat cell RNA spiked in. The receptor set was obtained from a human donor in good health. Some libraries in this study had Jurkat cell RNA spiked in. CDR3s include the opening cysteine and the closing phenylalanine or tryptophan. The order of the fields is J gene, D gene, clone size, V gene, CDR3 DNA, CDR3 protein. D genes are given only for firm matches. Expanded clones get a size class; other rows say once, few or many, or leave the size out.

TRBJ2-3,NA,medium-sized,TRBV5-5,TGTGCCAGCAGCTTGGCGGTATTTATGCTAGCAGACGCGAGCACAGATACGCAGTATTTT,CASSLAVFMLADASTDTQYF
TRBJ1-2,TRBD1,many,TRBV12-3/TRBV12-4,TGTGCCAGCACCCTCTACCCGGACAGGGTTGATGGCTACACCTTC,CASTLYPDRVDGYTF
TRBJ2-3,TRBD1,medium-sized,TRBV28,TGTGCCAGTGAAGGGGGCGTCCCAGATACGCAGTATTTT,CASEGGVPDTQYF
TRBJ1-1,NA,many,TRBV7-9,TGTGCCAGCAGCCCAATCGGGGACACTGAAGCTTTCTTT,CASSPIGDTEAFF
TRBJ2-7,NA,many,TRBV5-1,TGCGCCAGCAGCTTGGAGGGCAGCTCCTACGAGCAGTACTTC,CASSLEGSSYEQYF
TRBJ2-1,TRBD2,many,TRBV30,TGTGCAACGGGGGCTGCTAGCGGGAGGGCGTTCTATGAGCAGTTCTTC,CATGAASGRAFYEQFF
TRBJ2-7,TRBD2,medium-sized,TRBV25-1,TGTGCCAGCTCTGAGACCTACGGGGCGGGAGCCTCTTACGAGCAGTACTTC,CASSETYGAGASYEQYF
TRBJ2-3,NA,medium-sized,TRBV5-6,TGTGCCAGCAGCTCGAGCCGAGAAGGGCCCTTCACAGATACGCAGTATTTT,CASSSSREGPFTDTQYF
TRBJ2-1,NA,medium-sized,TRBV6-5,TGTGCCACCGGGTCTCTAGGCCCCTACAATGAGCAGTTCTTC,CATGSLGPYNEQFF
TRBJ2-7,NA,NA,TRBV11-3,TGTGCCAGCAGCTCGCGGTGGTATGACGAGCAGTACTTC,CASSSRWYDEQYF
TRBJ1-4,NA,many,TRBV27,TGTGCCAGCAGTTTCAACAGCCGCGCAGCAACTAATGAAAAACTGTTTTTT,CASSFNSRAATNEKLFF
TRBJ2-1,NA,few,TRBV4-1,TGCGCCAGCAGCCTGCCACGGACTCCCCCCTACAATGAGCAGTTCTTC,CASSLPRTPPYNEQFF
TRBJ2-3,TRBD2,medium-sized,TRBV23-1,TGCGCCAGCAGCCCAATCGGGGGACTAGCTTTCCCAGATACGCAGTATTTT,CASSPIGGLAFPDTQYF
TRBJ2-7,NA,few,TRBV12-3/TRBV12-4,TGTGCCAGCAGCCGCTCGGGACGGACCTACGAGCAGTACTTC,CASSRSGRTYEQYF
TRBJ2-7,NA,many,TRBV28,TGTGCCAGCAGTTTATGGGGACATGTATCGGACGAGCAGTACTTC,CASSLWGHVSDEQYF
TRBJ2-2,NA,medium-sized,TRBV19,TGTGCCAGTAGTATCCCCCCCGCCGGGGAGCTGTTTTTT,CASSIPPAGELFF
TRBJ2-3,NA,NA,TRBV24-1,TGTGCCACCAGTGATTTGACAACAGATACGCAGTATTTT,CATSDLTTDTQYF
TRBJ2-4,NA,medium-sized,TRBV10-3,TGTGCCATCAGTGAAGAGGGTGTCAAAAACATTCAGTACTTC,CAISEEGVKNIQYF
TRBJ2-3,TRBD2,medium-sized,TRBV20-1,TGCAGTGCTAGTCTAGGGACTAGCGGGAGGGCCTTGGCAGATACGCAGTATTTT,CSASLGTSGRALADTQYF
TRBJ1-1,TRBD1,few,TRBV4-1,TGCGCCAGCAGCCAAGTACAGGGGGAAGGCGCTGAAGCTTTCTTT,CASSQVQGEGAEAFF
TRBJ1-3,NA,many,TRBV7-9,TGTGCCAGCATAGCAGGACTCCCCCGCGGAAACACCATATATTTT,CASIAGLPRGNTIYF
TRBJ1-2,NA,medium-sized,TRBV4-1,TGCGCCAGCAGCCAGGGAGGTCCGTTTGGCTACACCTTC,CASSQGGPFGYTF
TRBJ2-3,TRBD2,NA,TRBV7-9,TGTGCCAGCAGCTTAGTACTAGCGGGACGCACAGATACGCAGTATTTT,CASSLVLAGRTDTQYF
TRBJ1-4,NA,many,TRBV5-5,TGTGCCAGCAGCGTTGGACAGCCGGTCGGTGAAAAACTGTTTTTT,CASSVGQPVGEKLFF
TRBJ2-3,TRBD2,medium-sized,TRBV7-9,TGTGCCAGCAGCTATGGGACTAGCGGGGGCTACACAGATACGCAGTATTTT,CASSYGTSGGYTDTQYF
TRBJ2-7,NA,many,TRBV5-6,TGTGCCAGCAGCTTCGGACAGCCCTACGAGCAGTACTTC,CASSFGQPYEQYF
TRBJ2-3,NA,medium-sized,TRBV28,TGTGCCAGCAGTACCAACAGGGCTAGCGAACGCCAATTCTTCACAGATACGCAGTATTTT,CASSTNRASERQFFTDTQYF
TRBJ2-1,TRBD2,NA,TRBV6-2/TRBV6-3,TGTGCCACCTTCTCCGCCCTAGCGGGAGGTCGGGATGAGCAGTTCTTC,CATFSALAGGRDEQFF
TRBJ2-2,NA,medium-sized,TRBV10-2,TGCGCCAGCAGTGCTTTTATGGACAACACCGGGGAGCTGTTTTTT,CASSAFMDNTGELFF
TRBJ2-3,TRBD2,medium-sized,TRBV20-1,TGCAGTGCTGGGACAATAGCGGGAGAAACAGATACGCAGTATTTT,CSAGTIAGETDTQYF
TRBJ2-5,NA,NA,TRBV29-1,TGCGGCGCGCCAGACAGTCAAGAGACCCAGTACTTC,CGAPDSQETQYF
TRBJ1-2,TRBD1,NA,TRBV19,TGTGCCAGTAGTATAGATCTAATGACAGGGGGAGTTGGCTACACCTTC,CASSIDLMTGGVGYTF
TRBJ2-7,NA,medium-sized,TRBV20-1,TGCAGTGCTGCTCGACGGGACGGAATGTACGAGCAGTACTTC,CSAARRDGMYEQYF
TRBJ2-3,TRBD2,medium-sized,TRBV23-1,TGCGCCAGCAGGCTCGGGAGGGCCCGCACAGATACGCAGTATTTT,CASRLGRARTDTQYF
TRBJ2-7,TRBD2,medium-sized,TRBV7-9,TGTGCCAGCAGTCAAAGACTAGCGGGAGATCCCGAGCAGTACTTC,CASSQRLAGDPEQYF
TRBJ2-7,NA,few,TRBV11-3,TGTGCCAGCAGCTTAAAGCAGAACCGCTACGAGCAGTACTTC,CASSLKQNRYEQYF
TRBJ1-2,NA,many,TRBV12-5,TGTGCTAGTGCCGAGGGGTCCCTAGGCTACACCTTC,CASAEGSLGYTF